This T cell receptor beta chain was recovered during a study of CD8 T cells in ankylosing spondylitis. Study-level results: Earlier authors reported some of these motif variants in reactive arthritis synovial fluid and blood. Blood from ankylosing spondylitis patients appeared to carry a characteristic roughly 8-variant TCR beta motif. It was reported that disease-linked clones were significantly enriched in matched ankylosing spondylitis synovial fluid.

The V and J ends lost 5 bases and 5 bases respectively, with 10 bases between them. The CDR3 covers 13 residues. In its sample, this clonotype was seen a few times. The antigen is unknown. The TCR beta libraries were generated through quantitative 5'-RACE incorporating molecular barcodes. One entry per CDR3 protein, called by TCRdb with MiXCR from the 5' RACE reads. Of roughly 130,000 distinct CDR3 sequences listed, roughly 9% are singletons. V is TRBV12-3 or TRBV12-4 and J is TRBJ2-1; D may be TRBD1 (6 bases). Sequencing input: blood, either unsorted or a sorted T cell fraction (not recorded which). This clonotype was obtained from a male donor with ankylosing spondylitis or in good health (not recorded which). CDR3 in amino acids: CASSRDTNNEQFF. CDR3 DNA: TGTGCCAGCAGTCGGGACACGAACAATGAGCAGTTCTTC.